This TCR beta chain was identified during a study of neurological immune-mediated disorders. Notes on the study in general: The multiple sclerosis repertoire cluster showed no association with any clinical or MRI feature. The authors stated that larger cohorts are needed.

Sequencing runs each yielded over 170 million TCR-beta sequences from 15-18 subjects. TCRdb re-derived calls from the 5' RACE reads in MiXCR, one entry per CDR3 protein. The sample comprises 85,000 to 100,000 distinct CDR3 sequences, approximately 3.3% of which are singletons, and 5% to 6.5% rests with the top ten. Germline trimming cut 8 bases from V and 8 bases from J; bases unmatched to any gene: 13. The CDR3 consists of 15 residues. Germline V lookup: CDR1 MNHEY, CDR2 SVGEGT. The unsorted libraries were generated from a total of 2 million PBMCs, which had been stored in RNAlater at -80 C. This clonotype was seen many times. Its antigen is still unknown.

The chain joins TRBV6-2 or TRBV6-3 to TRBJ2-1, with 9 bases identical to TRBD2. The sequenced sample consisted of PBMCs. This clonotype was sampled from a woman younger than 30 with multiple sclerosis. CDR3 sequence: CASRGGGAPSYEQFF. CDR3 bases: TGTGCCAGCCGGGGCGGGGGGGCGCCTAGCTATGAGCAGTTCTTC.